These 32 T cell receptor beta chains originate from one sample sequenced in a study of cytomegalovirus exposure and HLA in healthy donors. TCRdb's table, derived via immunoSEQ multiplex PCR, lists solely in-frame clones and lacks some. Of more than 150,000 clones listed, around four fifths are singletons. The sequenced sample was PBMCs. These receptors originate from a man in his late teens or twenties in good health and CMV-seropositive.

V is TRBV6-1 and J is TRBJ2-7; D unclear. Germline-derived CDR1 and CDR2 are MNHNS and SASEGT. The germline V and J ends were trimmed by 2 bases and 1 base, with 15 bases remaining between them. This CDR3 contains 16 residues. The CDR3 DNA reads TGTGCCAGCAGTGAAAGTGACTCCGGGTTGTCCTACGAGCAGTACTTC. It specifies CASSESDSGLSYEQYF.

V gene TRBV10-3 combines with J gene TRBJ2-3; 7 bases match TRBD2. With 0 bases clipped from V and 3 bases from J, the junction kept 3 bases outside the gene matches. The CDR3 runs to 15 residues. Per germline, CDR1 ENHRY and CDR2 SYGVKD. The CDR3 spells CAISESGEGTDTQYF. For the CDR3, the DNA is TGTGCCATCAGTGAGTCTGGGGAGGGAACAGATACGCAGTATTTT.

In this sample, this clone turned up a few times. The rearrangement uses TRBV7-8 and TRBJ2-2, with no clear D. CDR3 length: 15 residues. The V end lost 1 base, the J end lost 0 bases, and 6 bases lay between the germline ends. Germline CDR1 and CDR2: SGHVS and FQNEAQ. In nucleotides, the CDR3 is TGTGCCAGCAGCTTAGTTTCCACGAACACCGGGGAGCTGTTTTTT. Translating it yields CASSLVSTNTGELFF.

Concerning this clone itself: This specimen includes other DNA sequences encoding the same CDR3. The genes are TRBV5-1 and TRBJ2-7; TRBD1 matches 8 bases. V lost 4 bases, J lost 2 bases, and 5 bases stayed unmatched. Germline assignment: CDR1 SGHRS and CDR2 YFSETQ. The CDR3 spans 14 residues. The CDR3 protein is CASSGGQGAYEQYF. The DNA of the CDR3 is TGCGCCAGCAGCGGTGGACAGGGTGCCTACGAGCAGTACTTC.

This rearrangement joins TRBV15 to TRBJ2-2; 7 nucleotides match TRBD1. The germline CDR1 and CDR2 sequences are LNHNV and YYDKDF (reference sequence). J lost 0 bases, V lost 6 bases, and 10 bases had no gene match. This CDR3 region has 17 residues. In DNA, the CDR3 is TGTGCCACCAGTGAGTGGGTAGGGGGCTCGAACACCGGGGAGCTGTTTTTT. As protein: CATSEWVGGSNTGELFF.

This sequence joins TRBV9 and TRBJ2-3, with D perhaps matching TRBD2 (6 bases). V was trimmed by 3 bases and J by 0 bases, leaving 11 bases between them. CDR3 length equals 15 residues. The germline V gene has CDR1 SGDLS and CDR2 YYNGEE. CDR3 sequence (DNA): TGTGCCAGCAGCGCGGAGGGGACTAGCACAGATACGCAGTATTTT. It is translated as CASSAEGTSTDTQYF.

The chain has TRBV30 and TRBJ2-3; D is undetermined. Deletions cut 3 bases from V and 3 bases from J, with 4 bases between. The V gene's germline CDR1 is GTSNPN and CDR2 SVGIG (reference sequence). This CDR3 comprises 11 residues. CDR3 protein: CAWRSTDTQYF. The CDR3 DNA follows: TGTGCCTGGAGGTCAACAGATACGCAGTATTTT.

This chain uses TRBV5-5 with TRBJ1-2, with D uncertain. The CDR3 extends over 12 amino acids. CDR1 and CDR2 from the germline V gene are SGHKS and YYEKEE (reference sequence). Trimming left V 2 bases short and J 7 bases short, with 9 bases between. CDR3 bases: TGTGCCAGCAGCTTTCAGGCAGGTGGCTACACCTTC. This sequence encodes CASSFQAGGYTF.

This chain joins TRBV29-1 and TRBJ2-7; D remains unclear. Looked up from germline, CDR1 is SQVTM and CDR2 is ANQGSEA. The germline V and J ends were trimmed by 6 bases and 2 bases, with 11 bases remaining between them. The CDR3 runs 12 residues. CDR3 coding DNA: TGCAGCGTGGGCCATCCACCCTACGAGCAGTACTTC. This codes for CSVGHPPYEQYF.

V gene TRBV4-3 combines with J gene TRBJ2-7, with a weak D call TRBD1 (5 bases). The length of the CDR3 is 14 residues. Germline V gives CDR1 LGHNA, CDR2 YSLEER. V lost 1 base and J 5 bases, leaving 12 bases between the germline ends. As DNA, the CDR3 is TGCGCCAGCAGCCAAGCAGGGTCTAAGAACGAGCAGTACTTC. Its translation is CASSQAGSKNEQYF.

In regard to this clone: This sample includes further DNA sequences coding for the same CDR3. The gene calls are TRBV5-1 and TRBJ2-1; 10 nucleotides align to TRBD1. The length of the CDR3 is 14 residues. V shed 4 bases and J 8 bases; nucleotides not matched to a gene: 6. The germline gives CDR1 SGHRS, CDR2 YFSETQ. Written as DNA, the CDR3 is TGCGCCAGCAGCGGGGGGACAGGGGTGGATGAGCAGTTCTTC. This codes for CASSGGTGVDEQFF. The variable domain in full, with the rest retrieved from reference TRBV5-1 and TRBJ2-1, is KAGVTQTPRYLIKTRGQQVTLSCSPISGHRSVSWYQQTPGQGLQFLFEYFSETQRNKGNFPGRFSGRQFSNSRSEMNVSTLELGDSALYLCASSGGTGVDEQFFGPGTRLTVL.

The CDR3 DNA is TGTGCCAGCAGCCAAGAAGCAGCGGGGGCCTACGAGCAGTACTTC. Residues: CASSQEAAGAYEQYF. This chain links TRBV4-2 with TRBJ2-7; 8 nucleotides match TRBD2. V was clipped by 0 bases and J by 2 bases; unmatched bases: 3. There are 15 residues in the CDR3. Germline lookup yields CDR1 LGHNA and CDR2 YNFKEQ.

V is TRBV29-1 and J is TRBJ1-4, with a tentative D call TRBD1 (5 bases). V lost 0 bases and J 0 bases, leaving 11 bases between the germline ends. This CDR3 has 16 amino acids. Germline V gene data show CDR1 as SQVTM and CDR2 as ANQGSEA. The CDR3: CSVEEAGTATNEKLFF. CDR3 nucleotide sequence: TGCAGCGTTGAAGAGGCTGGGACTGCAACTAATGAAAAACTGTTTTTT.

The table lists this clone with a few counts. The gene calls are TRBV9 and TRBJ2-2, with 7 bases aligning to TRBD2. Germline trimming cut 2 bases from V and 6 bases from J; bases unmatched to any gene: 4. The CDR3 covers 14 residues. Germline lookup yields CDR1 SGDLS and CDR2 YYNGEE. The CDR3 DNA sequence: TGTGCCAGCAGCGTGTGGGAGGGCCCCGGGGAGCTGTTTTTT. Translated, it gives CASSVWEGPGELFF.

A single count supports this clone. The gene calls are TRBV6-6 and TRBJ2-1; tentative D call: TRBD1 (5 bases). The germline CDR1 and CDR2 sequences are MNHNY and SVGAGI (reference sequence). The germline V and J ends were trimmed by 7 bases and 6 bases, with 10 bases remaining between them. The CDR3 is 12 residues long. The CDR3 reads CASTPRGNEQFF. Here the CDR3 DNA reads TGTGCCAGCACACCTAGGGGCAATGAGCAGTTCTTC.

V gene TRBV7-8 combines with J gene TRBJ1-3; D possibly corresponds to TRBD1 (6 bases). Germline CDR1 reads SGHVS; CDR2 reads FQNEAQ. Deletions cut 7 bases from V and 4 bases from J, with 14 bases between. CDR3 length equals 14 residues. CDR3 DNA sequence: TGTGCCAGCAAGGGGGGGGCATACGGAAACACCATATATTTT. It specifies CASKGGAYGNTIYF.

The gene calls are TRBV9 and TRBJ2-2; D ambiguous. This CDR3 region has 14 residues. V was cut by 5 bases and J by 4 bases, with 12 bases left in between. CDR1 is SGDLS, CDR2 YYNGEE, per germline. The CDR3 sequence is CASSRSGGTGELFF. For the CDR3, the DNA is TGTGCCAGCAGTAGGTCCGGCGGCACCGGGGAGCTGTTTTTT.

This chain's CDR3 is CASSRSSTGELFF. In DNA form, the CDR3 reads TGTGCCAGTAGTCGGTCAAGCACCGGGGAGCTGTTTTTT. The J gene is TRBJ2-2, the V gene TRBV19, with D hard to call. This CDR3 has 13 amino acids. Germline-derived CDR1 and CDR2 are LNHDA and SQIVND (reference sequence). V lost 5 bases and J lost 4, with 8 bases in between. Filled out from reference TRBV19 and TRBJ2-2, the complete variable domain reads DGGITQSPKYLFRKEGQNVTLSCEQNLNHDAMYWYRQDPGQGLRLIYYSQIVNDFQKGDIAEGYSVSREKKESFPLTVTSAQKNPTAFYLCASSRSSTGELFFGEGSRLTVL.

This clone was seen once. V gene TRBV29-1 combines with J gene TRBJ1-1, with 8 bases matching TRBD1. CDR1 is SQVTM and CDR2 is ANQGSEA in the germline V gene. V was clipped by 3 bases and J by 4 bases; unmatched bases: 4. The CDR3 has 13 residues. CDR3 DNA sequence: TGCAGCGTTGATGACAGGGGAGGCACTGAAGCTTTCTTT. It specifies CSVDDRGGTEAFF.

The V gene is TRBV27, the J gene TRBJ2-1, with 8 bases lining up with TRBD2. Looked up from germline, CDR1 is MNHEY and CDR2 is SMNVEV (reference sequence). This CDR3 region has 14 residues. Trimming cost V 9 bases and J 8 bases; bases outside gene matches: 12. CDR3 residues: CASSSGLDDHEQFF. Here the CDR3 DNA reads TGTGCCAGTTCCTCGGGACTAGATGATCATGAGCAGTTCTTC.

The J gene is TRBJ2-7, the V gene TRBV19; D remains ambiguous. Germline CDR1 and CDR2: LNHDA and SQIVND (reference sequence). This CDR3 has 13 amino acids. Deletions cut 1 base from V and 6 bases from J, with 10 bases between. In nucleotides, the CDR3 is TGTGCCAGTAGTATAGCTCTCAGAGGCGAGCAGTACTTC. It yields the protein CASSIALRGEQYF.

The V and J genes are TRBV9 and TRBJ2-1; D possibly corresponds to TRBD2 (6 bases). Trimming pared 1 base from V and 6 bases from J, leaving 8 bases between. The CDR3 length is 13 residues. Germline lookup yields CDR1 SGDLS and CDR2 YYNGEE. Written as DNA, the CDR3 is TGTGCCAGCAGCGTAAGACTAGTCAATGAGCAGTTCTTC. Translation gives CASSVRLVNEQFF.

The rearrangement joins TRBV19 to TRBJ2-2; D gene uncertain. Germline V CDR1 and CDR2: LNHDA, SQIVND (reference sequence). The CDR3 length is 14 residues. The ends were cut back, 6 bases at V and 2 bases at J, with 10 bases in the middle. CDR3 in amino acids: CASRTSANTGELFF. DNA for the CDR3: TGTGCCAGTAGGACCAGCGCAAACACCGGGGAGCTGTTTTTT.

V is TRBV6-1 and J is TRBJ2-1; a weak D match, TRBD2 (5 bases). The CDR3 has 15 amino acids. Germline V gives CDR1 MNHNS, CDR2 SASEGT. V was cut by 5 bases and J by 5 bases, with 16 bases left in between. The CDR3: CASSPTWKRDNEQFF. The CDR3 nucleotides are TGTGCCAGCAGTCCTACCTGGAAGAGGGACAATGAGCAGTTCTTC.

The J gene is TRBJ2-3, the V gene TRBV9; D remains unclear. This CDR3 comprises 15 residues. Germline V CDR1 and CDR2: SGDLS, YYNGEE. V gave up 0 bases and J gave up 0 bases, with 8 bases separating them. This chain's CDR3 is CASSVAPPSTDTQYF. CDR3 nucleotide sequence: TGTGCCAGCAGCGTAGCTCCCCCTAGCACAGATACGCAGTATTTT.

The chain couples TRBV29-1 to TRBJ1-1; D unresolved. Germline CDR1 and CDR2: SQVTM and ANQGSEA. Trimming stripped 3 bases from V and 2 bases from J, with 16 bases between. This CDR3 spans 15 amino acids. The CDR3, as DNA: TGCAGCGTTGAGGGGTGGGAGAAAGGAAACACTGAAGCTTTCTTT. It codes for CSVEGWEKGNTEAFF.

The chain couples TRBV28 to TRBJ1-1; D gene unclear. The length of the CDR3 is 13 residues. V shed 6 bases and J shed 5 bases, with 13 bases lying between them. Germline loops: CDR1 MDHEN, CDR2 SYDVKM. In nucleotides, the CDR3 is TGTGCCAGCAGCCCGACCCGGAGGACTGAAGCTTTCTTT. This encodes CASSPTRRTEAFF. The full variable domain, with the rest looked up from reference TRBV28 and TRBJ1-1, is DVKVTQSSRYLVKRTGEKVFLECVQDMDHENMFWYRQDPGLGLRLIYFSYDVKMKEKGDIPEGYSVSREKKERFSLILESASTNQTSMYLCASSPTRRTEAFFGQGTRLTVV.

Written as DNA, the CDR3 is TGCAGCGTTGAATTCGCCGGGGGGGGAGAGACCCAGTACTTC. It is translated as CSVEFAGGGETQYF. The rearrangement joins TRBV29-1 to TRBJ2-5; 8 nucleotides line up with TRBD2. Trimming cost V 2 bases and J 4 bases; bases outside gene matches: 6. The germline V gene has CDR1 SQVTM and CDR2 ANQGSEA. This CDR3 contains 14 residues. The whole variable domain, remainder taken from reference TRBV29-1 and TRBJ2-5, is SAVISQKPSRDICQRGTSLTIQCQVDSQVTMMFWYRQQPGQSLTLIATANQGSEATYESGFVIDKFPISRPNLTFSTLTVSNMSPEDSSIYLCSVEFAGGGETQYFGPGTRLLVL.

The chain is built from TRBV7-9 and TRBJ1-5, with D unresolved. This CDR3 has 14 amino acids. V was trimmed by 1 base and J by 5 bases, leaving 9 bases between them. Germline loops: CDR1 SEHNR, CDR2 FQNEAQ (reference sequence). CDR3 loop: CASSLGGSHQPQHF. CDR3 nucleotide sequence: TGTGCCAGCAGCTTAGGTGGCAGTCATCAGCCCCAGCATTTT.

This clone came up a few times. The chain carries TRBV11-2 and TRBJ1-3; TRBD1 is a possible D gene (5 bases). Looked up from germline, CDR1 is SGHAT and CDR2 is FQNNGV. V lost 5 bases and J lost 3, with 20 bases in between. The CDR3 covers 17 residues. The CDR3 DNA reads as TGTGCCAGCAGCCTCCTGGCGGGGCTCAGCCTTGGAAACACCATATATTTT. Its protein is CASSLLAGLSLGNTIYF.

CDR3 sequence reads: CASSSRAGGTDTQYF. CDR3 sequence (DNA): TGTGCCAGCAGCTCAAGAGCGGGAGGGACAGATACGCAGTATTTT. The chain couples TRBV7-3 to TRBJ2-3, with 10 bases lining up with TRBD2. After removal of 4 bases from V and 3 bases from J, the junction contained 4 bases not matched to a gene. Germline values: CDR1 SGHTA, CDR2 FQGTGA. The length of the CDR3 is 15 residues.

This chain joins TRBV9 and TRBJ2-2; 10 positions agree with TRBD1. The germline V gene has CDR1 SGDLS and CDR2 YYNGEE. The ends lost 9 bases at V and 5 bases at J; junction bases unmatched: 13. The CDR3 is 16 residues long. CDR3 amino acids: CATSPQGQGRTGELFF. CDR3 nucleotide sequence: TGTGCCACCAGTCCGCAGGGACAGGGGCGGACCGGGGAGCTGTTTTTT. The whole variable domain, filled in from reference TRBV9 and TRBJ2-2, reads DSGVTQTPKHLITATGQRVTLRCSPRSGDLSVYWYQQSLDQGLQFLIQYYNGEERAKGNILERFSAQQFPDLHSELNLSSLELGDSALYFCATSPQGQGRTGELFFGEGSRLTVL.